The 20 T cell receptor beta chains below all came from one sample that was sequenced in a study of blood T cell repertoires in COVID-19. Here immunoSEQ multiplex PCR was the method, and the copy in TCRdb shows in-frame clones only, minus some. The repertoire holds 150,000 to 200,000 clones, 80% to 90% seen once, with roughly 9% in the top ten. Sequencing was carried out using PBMCs or T cells enriched from blood (not recorded which). These receptors all stem from a woman aged 18-30 years who had recovered from COVID-19.

V is TRBV5-1 and J is TRBJ1-3; tentative D call: TRBD1 (5 bases). V was shortened by 0 bases and J by 7 bases, with 17 bases between the two germline ends. Germline V gene sequence: CDR1 SGHRS, CDR2 YFSETQ. The CDR3 has 16 residues. The CDR3 DNA reads TGCGCCAGCAGCTTGGCGCCAGCGGGGGAAGGGAACACCATATATTTT. Translation: CASSLAPAGEGNTIYF.

The chain combines TRBV19 with TRBJ1-1, with 7 nucleotides matching TRBD1. Germline CDR1 is LNHDA and CDR2 is SQIVND (reference sequence). The CDR3 length is 14 residues. The trim removed 4 bases at V and 0 bases at J, leaving 2 bases unmatched. The CDR3 coding sequence is TGTGCCAGTAGTACGGACAGGATGAACACTGAAGCTTTCTTT. This sequence encodes CASSTDRMNTEAFF.

This chain joins TRBV7-3 and TRBJ1-5; 8 nucleotides agree with TRBD1. From germline, CDR1 is SGHTA and CDR2 FQGTGA. CDR3 size: 16 residues. V trimming: 7 bases; J trimming: 5 bases; junction bases outside the gene matches: 13. The CDR3: CASTEYTDRDDQPQHF. CDR3 nucleotides: TGTGCCAGCACCGAGTACACGGACAGGGATGATCAGCCCCAGCATTTT.

In this sample, this clone turned up many times. V usage is TRBV28 and J usage is TRBJ2-2; 9 nucleotides match TRBD1. The V and J ends lost 6 bases and 1 base, in that order; junction bases with no gene match: 6. The germline CDR1 and CDR2 sequences are MDHEN and SYDVKM. The CDR3 spans 16 residues. Here the CDR3 reads CASRPSDRGNTGELFF. The CDR3 coding sequence is TGTGCCAGCAGACCCTCGGACAGGGGGAACACCGGGGAGCTGTTTTTT.

The CDR3 sequence is CASSGNYQRGGEQYF. As DNA, the CDR3 is TGTGCCAGCAGTGGAAACTACCAAAGGGGGGGCGAGCAGTACTTC. This chain connects TRBV2 to TRBJ2-7; D perhaps matches TRBD2 (7 bases). The V end lost 4 bases, the J end lost 6 bases, and 19 bases lay between the germline ends. The CDR3 runs 15 residues. CDR1 is SNHLY and CDR2 is FYNNEI in the germline V gene. The variable domain in full, with the rest retrieved from reference TRBV2 and TRBJ2-7, is EPEVTQTPSHQVTQMGQEVILRCVPISNHLYFYWYRQILGQKVEFLVSFYNNEISEKSEIFDDQFSVERPDGSNFTLKIRSTKLEDSAMYFCASSGNYQRGGEQYFGPGTRLTVT.

The V and J genes are TRBV7-2 and TRBJ1-1, with 7 bases lining up with TRBD1. Trimming took 5 bases from V and 12 from J; bases not matched to a gene: 15. CDR3 length equals 14 residues. Germline-derived CDR1 and CDR2 are SGHTA and FQGNSA. The chain's CDR3 is CASSKGVNTGVSFF. The CDR3, as DNA: TGTGCCAGCAGCAAAGGGGTGAACACAGGGGTGTCTTTCTTT.

The chain carries TRBV4-1 and TRBJ1-1; D uncertain. Trimming cost V 4 bases and J 1 base, with 7 bases left between them. CDR1 MGHRA and CDR2 YSYEKL come from the germline V gene. The length of the CDR3 is 13 residues. CDR3 DNA sequence: TGCGCCAGCAGCCGGAGAACGAACACTGAAGCTTTCTTT. This encodes CASSRRTNTEAFF.

This rearrangement joins TRBV7-6 to TRBJ1-2; 7 positions agree with TRBD1. The germline gives CDR1 SGHVS, CDR2 FNYEAQ. The J segment lost 0 bases and the V segment lost 5 bases, leaving 6 bases of the junction unmatched. This CDR3 spans 15 amino acids. CDR3 amino acids: CASSPGQRPNYGYTF. The CDR3 bases are TGTGCCAGCAGCCCGGGACAGAGACCTAACTATGGCTACACCTTC.

J is TRBJ2-5 and V is TRBV5-6; 9 nucleotides match TRBD1. There are 14 residues in the CDR3. J gave up 4 bases and V 3 bases, and 4 bases lay outside the gene matches. Germline V lookup: CDR1 SGHDT, CDR2 YYEEEE. The DNA for the CDR3 is TGTGCCAGCAGCTCACGGACAGGGGTAGAGACCCAGTACTTC. Its translation is CASSSRTGVETQYF.

The chain has TRBV19 and TRBJ1-2; D is uncertain. From germline, CDR1 is LNHDA and CDR2 SQIVND (reference sequence). V was shortened by 1 base and J by 4 bases, with 10 bases between the two germline ends. This CDR3 has 14 amino acids. The CDR3 reads CASSIGRTIYGYTF. CDR3 DNA: TGTGCCAGTAGTATAGGCAGAACCATCTATGGCTACACCTTC.

The chain uses TRBV28 and TRBJ2-5; possibly TRBD2 for D (5 bases). This CDR3 is built from 16 residues. The V gene lost 8 bases and the J gene lost 5 bases, with 24 bases spanning the gap. Germline V gene lookup returns CDR1 MDHEN and CDR2 SYDVKM. CDR3 loop: CASRTPGGPKGETQYF. CDR3 sequence (DNA): TGTGCCAGCCGAACCCCCGGCGGGCCTAAAGGGGAGACCCAGTACTTC.

The table lists this clone with a few counts. V is TRBV19 and J is TRBJ2-2; 10 bases agree with TRBD1. Germline lookup yields CDR1 LNHDA and CDR2 SQIVND (reference sequence). After removal of 2 bases from V and 3 bases from J, the junction contained 9 bases not matched to a gene. There are 18 residues in the CDR3. The CDR3 spells CASSITRQGAGDTGELFF. The CDR3 DNA is TGTGCCAGTAGTATAACGAGACAGGGGGCCGGTGACACCGGGGAGCTGTTTTTT.

J is TRBJ2-7 and V is TRBV18, with 8 bases identical to TRBD1. With V trimmed by 1 base and J by 5 bases, 10 bases remained unmatched. CDR1 KGHSH and CDR2 LQKENI come from the germline V gene. This CDR3 is 16 amino acids long. The DNA of the CDR3 is TGTGCCAGCTCACCACGAGGACAGGGAGAGATCCACGAGCAGTACTTC. Residues: CASSPRGQGEIHEQYF.

This chain's CDR3 is CASSRDRENEKLFF. CDR3 nucleotide sequence: TGCGCCAGCAGCCGGGACAGGGAAAATGAAAAACTGTTTTTT. The chain joins TRBV5-1 to TRBJ1-4, with 9 bases that match TRBD1. This CDR3 spans 14 amino acids. V dropped 4 bases and J dropped 5; count of bases not matched to a gene: 3. CDR1 SGHRS and CDR2 YFSETQ come from the germline V gene.

The genes are TRBV29-1 and TRBJ2-1; tentative D call: TRBD2 (5 bases). The V end lost 6 bases, the J end lost 0 bases, and 24 bases lay between the germline ends. The CDR3 extends over 18 amino acids. Germline loops: CDR1 SQVTM, CDR2 ANQGSEA. The DNA for the CDR3 is TGCAGCGTCCCAAAACTACCCACCGTGGGGAGCTCCTACAATGAGCAGTTCTTC. The encoded protein is CSVPKLPTVGSSYNEQFF.

The gene calls are TRBV4-1 and TRBJ1-1; no firm D call. CDR3 length equals 14 residues. V gave up 0 bases and J gave up 7 bases, with 12 bases separating them. Germline V lookup: CDR1 MGHRA, CDR2 YSYEKL. The CDR3 here is CASSQDLVSREAFF. The CDR3 bases are TGCGCCAGCAGCCAAGATCTAGTCAGCCGTGAAGCTTTCTTT.

The gene calls are TRBV27 and TRBJ2-2; the D gene is possibly TRBD1 (6 bases). The CDR3 is 17 amino acids. Germline V lookup: CDR1 MNHEY, CDR2 SMNVEV (reference sequence). The V gene lost 3 bases and the J gene lost 6 bases, with 20 bases spanning the gap. In DNA form, the CDR3 reads TGTGCCAGCAGTTTTCAAAGGGACAAGGAAGATTCCGGGGAGCTGTTTTTT. It translates to CASSFQRDKEDSGELFF.

This clone has just a few counts. The chain joins TRBV20-1 to TRBJ1-5; 7 bases fit TRBD1. The V segment lost 3 bases and the J segment 2 bases; nucleotides outside the gene matches: 10. There are 16 residues in the CDR3. Germline values: CDR1 DFQATT, CDR2 SNEGSKA (reference sequence). The CDR3, as DNA: TGCAGTGCTAGTTCCAGAGGGGGACAGCGCAATCAGCCCCAGCATTTT. Protein: CSASSRGGQRNQPQHF.

The CDR3 nucleotides read TGCGCCAGCAGCCAAATCCAGGAGGTCTACGAGCAGTACTTC. Translation gives CASSQIQEVYEQYF. The chain employs TRBV4-1 and TRBJ2-7, with D maybe TRBD2 (5 bases). The CDR3 totals 14 residues. The V gene lost 2 bases and the J gene lost 3 bases, with 11 bases spanning the gap. The V gene's germline CDR1 is MGHRA and CDR2 YSYEKL.

For the CDR3, the DNA is TGCGCCAGCAGCCCTCAGGGTTGGGCCACTGAAGCTTTCTTT. Amino acids: CASSPQGWATEAFF. The chain joins TRBV4-3 to TRBJ1-1; TRBD1 is a possible D gene (5 bases). CDR3 length: 14 amino acids. Per germline, CDR1 LGHNA and CDR2 YSLEER. Trimming stripped 4 bases from V and 4 bases from J, with 13 bases between.